This T cell receptor (beta chain) was sequenced in a study of shared T cell receptors in the human thymus. Sequencing was performed with immunoSEQ multiplex PCR; in TCRdb, only in-frame clones are kept and a portion is missing. This table holds some 640,000 clones, approximately 89% found once. This clone was picked up one time. The length of the CDR3 is 14 residues. The germline V and J ends were trimmed by 4 bases and 6 bases, with 12 bases remaining between them. The germline gives CDR1 MRHNA, CDR2 SNTAGT. The data also belong to a second study, concerning human thymus T cells. As reported in that work: Repertoires sampled from thymus and blood appeared biased in V and J gene usage.

The sequence was obtained from a boy under three years old with a congenital heart defect. This chain connects TRBV6-4 to TRBJ2-2; the D gene is possibly TRBD1 (7 bases). Material for sequencing was thymocytes. This chain's CDR3 is CASSATGEAGELFF. The CDR3 nucleotides read TGTGCCAGCAGTGCCACAGGGGAGGCCGGGGAGCTGTTTTTT.